The clone carrying this T cell receptor beta chain has just a few counts. What it binds is unknown. This entry is derived from a study of T-cell memory formation after mild COVID-19. Constant-segment primers were used for 5'RACE, and the resulting TCR alpha and TCR beta cDNA libraries carried sample barcodes and UMIs. TCRdb independently ran MiXCR on the 5' RACE reads; one entry per CDR3 protein. The data hold about 270,000 distinct CDR3 sequences, with 15% to 20% observed a single time. J was trimmed by 9 bases and V by 6 bases; bases with no gene match: 7. This CDR3 comprises 15 residues. Study-level points and caveats: Prior to infection, memory already included some responding clones, suggesting cross-reactive memory joined. CD4/CD8 balance held among clones contracting day 15 to 85, and later expanders leaned CD4+.

The receptor's source is a young man who had mild COVID-19 (a few samples of this study predate the infection). Cell type and time point are not known. The V and J genes are TRBV12-3 or TRBV12-4 and TRBJ2-1, with 14 bases identical to TRBD2. Material for sequencing was PBMCs or a T cell subset sorted from them (not recorded which). The CDR3 DNA is TGTGCCAGCAGCCGACTAGCGGGGGGGTTCGGTGAGCAGTTCTTC. Protein product: CASSRLAGGFGEQFF.